This TCR beta chain was obtained from a study of T cell repertoires in cytomegalovirus infection. Study context: Through public TCR beta signatures, both CMV infection and matching HLA type were indicated.

Points on this clonotype: Its antigen is not known.

Germline V gene lookup returns CDR1 SGHVS and CDR2 FNYEAQ. V lost 1 base to trimming and J lost 6 bases, with 24 bases between them. CDR3 length: 19 amino acids. In TCRdb, the reads were re-called with MiXCR into one record per CDR3 protein. Of about 340,000 distinct CDR3 sequences in the sample, almost 30% were seen once. This chain connects TRBV7-6 to TRBJ1-4; a possible D gene is TRBD1 (6 bases). The receptor was isolated from a human donor in good health (CMV status not recorded). Some clones in this sample may be carry-over from other donors' samples. The starting material was cultured PBMCs, obtained from culture after CMV antigen stimulation. The CDR3 sequence: CASSLVGMVSGGQDEKLFF. The CDR3 DNA reads as TGTGCCAGCAGCTTAGTCGGTATGGTGTCCGGGGGGCAGGATGAAAAACTGTTTTTT.